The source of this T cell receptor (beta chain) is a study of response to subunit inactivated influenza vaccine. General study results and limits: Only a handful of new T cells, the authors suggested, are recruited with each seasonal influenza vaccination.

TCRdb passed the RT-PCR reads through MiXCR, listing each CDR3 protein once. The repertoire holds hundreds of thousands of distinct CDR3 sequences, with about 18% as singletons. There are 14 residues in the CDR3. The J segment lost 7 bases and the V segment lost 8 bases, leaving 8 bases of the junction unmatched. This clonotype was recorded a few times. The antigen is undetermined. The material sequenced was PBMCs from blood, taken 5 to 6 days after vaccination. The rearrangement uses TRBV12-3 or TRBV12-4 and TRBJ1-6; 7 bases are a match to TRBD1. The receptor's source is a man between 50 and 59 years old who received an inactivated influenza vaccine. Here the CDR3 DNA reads TGTGCCAGCCGCGAGGGGGACAGCAATTCACCCCTCCACTTT. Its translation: CASREGDSNSPLHF.